The next 7 T cell receptor beta chains were all read from a single sample in a study of T cells in Graves' hyperthyroidism and ophthalmopathy. The source material, RNA transcripts, was used to amplify TCR beta CDR3 regions. Initially, a first-round RT-PCR of the TCR CDR3 employed the HTBI primer set. TCRdb called the multiplex PCR reads again in MiXCR, with one record for every CDR3 protein. The sample has roughly 250,000 distinct CDR3 sequences; 20% to 25% are singletons. The material sequenced was blood. These receptors were taken from a young man with Graves' ophthalmopathy.

This clonotype has a handful of counts. The CDR3 bases are TGTGCCAGCCAGTATGGACACAGCCTAAGCAATCAGCCCCAGCATTTT. Its protein is CASQYGHSLSNQPQHF. The gene calls are TRBV12-3 or TRBV12-4 and TRBJ1-5, with a possible D match to TRBD1 (5 bases). The CDR3 contains 16 residues. Trimming cost V 8 bases and J 1 base, with 18 bases left between them.

The V and J genes are TRBV9 and TRBJ2-3, with 9 nucleotides matching TRBD2. CDR3 length equals 16 residues. V lost 2 bases to trimming and J lost 4 bases; unmatched junction nucleotides: 8. Germline V gene lookup returns CDR1 SGDLS and CDR2 YYNGEE. The CDR3 spells CASSVRAGGGADTQYF. In nucleotides, the CDR3 is TGTGCCAGCAGCGTTCGAGCGGGAGGTGGTGCAGATACGCAGTATTTT.

This clonotype was detected a few times. This sequence joins TRBV12-3 or TRBV12-4 and TRBJ1-1, with D possibly matching TRBD1 (6 bases). The CDR3 is 12 amino acids. The V gene lost 2 bases and the J gene lost 10 bases, with 11 bases spanning the gap. In DNA form, the CDR3 reads TGTGCCAGCAGTTTAAACAGGGACGGAGCTTTCTTT. It is translated as CASSLNRDGAFF.

This clonotype was detected ten times or more. The chain carries TRBV30 and TRBJ2-7, with a weak D call TRBD1 (5 bases). CDR3 size: 12 residues. The V and J ends lost 7 bases and 2 bases respectively, with 12 bases between them. In germline, CDR1 is GTSNPN, CDR2 SVGIG (reference sequence). CDR3 DNA sequence: TGTGCCTCTAAAGGGGCCACCTACGAGCAGTACTTC. It encodes CASKGATYEQYF. Variable domain in full (rest from reference TRBV30 and TRBJ2-7): SQTIHQWPATLVQPVGSPLSLECTVEGTSNPNLYWYRQAAGRGLQLLFYSVGIGQISSEVPQNLSASRPQDRQFILSSKKLLLSDSGFYLCASKGATYEQYFGPGTRLTVT.

The genes are TRBV7-6 and TRBJ2-1; D gene ambiguous. V lost 3 bases and J 3 bases, leaving 9 bases between the germline ends. The germline gives CDR1 SGHVS, CDR2 FNYEAQ. The CDR3 extends over 14 amino acids. The CDR3 region is CASSLNRIYNEQFF. In nucleotides, the CDR3 is TGTGCCAGCAGCTTGAACCGAATCTACAATGAGCAGTTCTTC.

This clonotype occurred many times. This chain uses TRBV20-1 with TRBJ2-3; D tentatively reads TRBD1 or TRBD2 (5 bases each). V lost 7 bases to trimming and J lost 2 bases, with 13 bases between them. The CDR3 spans 13 residues. The germline gives CDR1 DFQATT, CDR2 SNEGSKA (reference sequence). Here the CDR3 DNA reads TGCAGTGGGGGGAGAGACATCACAGATACGCAGTATTTT. As protein: CSGGRDITDTQYF.

This clonotype was seen many times. The CDR3 loop reads CASSPLGQAYGYTF. DNA of the CDR3: TGTGCCAGCTCACCGCTCGGACAGGCCTATGGCTACACCTTC. The chain employs TRBV18 and TRBJ1-2, with 7 nucleotides matching TRBD1. Trimming at V came to 3 bases and at J to 4 bases, leaving 5 bases not matched to a gene. Germline CDR1 is KGHSH and CDR2 is LQKENI. CDR3 length equals 14 residues.